These T cell receptor beta chains were read from a single sample in a study of blood T cell repertoires in COVID-19. The protocol was immunoSEQ multiplex PCR, while the TCRdb copy is restricted to in-frame clones and leaves out a portion. The table has about 140,000 clones, 85% seen once. The sample comprised PBMCs or T cells enriched from blood (not recorded which). The receptor source for this set is a woman between 40 and 55 years old who had recovered from COVID-19. CDR3s include the opening cysteine and the closing phenylalanine or tryptophan. Each record gives: clone size, J gene, D gene, V gene, CDR3 DNA, CDR3 protein. A D gene is named only where the DNA matches it firmly. Rows give clone size only sometimes, using once, few, many, or a class for an expanded clone.

medium-sized TRBJ1-1 NA TRBV29-1 TGCAGCGTTGTGCCTTCGGGGGGCGGTGAAGCTTTCTTT CSVVPSGGGEAFF
NA TRBJ1-2 TRBD1 TRBV4-1 TGCGCCAGCAGCCAAGGACCTAGGACAGGGAAAAGTGGCTACACCTTC CASSQGPRTGKSGYTF
NA TRBJ2-1 NA TRBV20-1 TGCAGTGCTAGTCTGGGGTTGGGAGACAATGAGCAGTTCTTC CSASLGLGDNEQFF
once TRBJ2-7 NA TRBV30 TGTGCCTGGAGACCCGGACAGCGGCAGTACTTC CAWRPGQRQYF
few TRBJ1-6 NA TRBV19 TGTGCCAGTAGCATGTTTGGGGAGGCTTCACCCCTCCACTTT CASSMFGEASPLHF
once TRBJ2-7 TRBD2 TRBV2 TGTGCCAGCAGGGAGAGCGGGGTGGTCTACGAGCAGTACTTC CASRESGVVYEQYF
NA TRBJ2-1 TRBD2 TRBV5-4 TGTGCCAGCCCAGGGAGTAGCGGGGGGGTGAGCAATGAGCAGTTCTTC CASPGSSGGVSNEQFF
once TRBJ2-1 NA TRBV7-2 TGTGCCAGCAGCTTTTCGAGCGTCGGCGGTTACAATGAGCAGTTCTTC CASSFSSVGGYNEQFF
NA TRBJ2-7 NA TRBV13 TGTGCCAGCAGCTTAGTGGGGGGGGCCGCCTACGAGCAGTACTTC CASSLVGGAAYEQYF
few TRBJ1-2 TRBD1 TRBV25-1 TGTGCCAGCAGTGAATCTACAGGGGTAATGGGGGGCTACACCTTC CASSESTGVMGGYTF
NA TRBJ2-7 NA TRBV18 TGTGCCAGCTCACCACCGACTGTCCACTACGAGCAGTACTTC CASSPPTVHYEQYF
NA TRBJ2-1 NA TRBV5-4 TGTGCCAGCAGCTTGAGCGCTGACAATGAGCAGTTCTTC CASSLSADNEQFF
NA TRBJ2-2 TRBD2 TRBV5-1 TGCGCCAGCAGCTGGCGGGAGACCGGGGAGCTGTTTTTT CASSWRETGELFF
few TRBJ2-7 TRBD1 TRBV5-5 TGTGCCAGCAGCTGGGGACAGGGGGGCTACGAGCAGTACTTC CASSWGQGGYEQYF
NA TRBJ2-5 NA TRBV2 TGTGCCAGCAGTGAAGGGAACAGGGGGGGAGAGACCCAGTACTTC CASSEGNRGGETQYF
NA TRBJ2-7 NA TRBV19 TGTGCCACTGGAGAGAGCCCCGGGAACCTCTACGAGCAGTACTTC CATGESPGNLYEQYF
NA TRBJ2-7 TRBD2 TRBV5-1 TGCGCCAGCAGCTTTGGGACTTCTAGCGGTGCGGGATACGAGCAGTACTTC CASSFGTSSGAGYEQYF
NA TRBJ1-1 TRBD1 TRBV7-9 TGTGCCAGCAGCCCTACAGGGGCCTGTAGTGCTGAAGCTTTCTTT CASSPTGACSAEAFF
NA TRBJ2-2 NA TRBV4-1 TGCGCCAGCAGCCACGGGGACACGAACACCGGGGAGCTGTTTTTT CASSHGDTNTGELFF
NA TRBJ1-1 NA TRBV2 TGTGCCAGCAGGGGAACAGGCATGAACACTGAAGCTTTCTTT CASRGTGMNTEAFF
NA TRBJ2-2 NA TRBV7-8 TGTGCCAGCAGCCCAAGCCGGGAGAAACTCACCGGGGAGCTGTTTTTT CASSPSREKLTGELFF